Following are 15 T cell receptor beta chains from one sample sequenced in a study of cytomegalovirus exposure and HLA in healthy donors. The PCR had 60 Vbeta and 13 Jbeta primers. Some clones are missing from TCRdb's copy, which holds only in-frame ones; the method was immunoSEQ multiplex PCR. This sample has under 150,000 clones; roughly 80% occur once, and the top ten carry 2.5% to 3.5%. Sample: PBMCs. The receptor source for this set is a male donor in good health and CMV-seronegative.

The chain carries TRBV10-3 and TRBJ2-2, with D perhaps TRBD1 (6 bases). The CDR3 covers 18 residues. The V end lost 0 bases, the J end lost 1 base, and 15 bases lay between the germline ends. Germline-derived CDR1 and CDR2 are ENHRY and SYGVKD. The CDR3 DNA reads as TGTGCCATCAGTGAGTCGATGGTGGGACACCTGAACACCGGGGAGCTGTTTTTT. This translates into CAISESMVGHLNTGELFF.

CDR3 nucleotide sequence: TGCGCCAGCAGTGAAGGAGGCCTTTTGAATGAGCAGTTCTTC. The encoded protein is CASSEGGLLNEQFF. The J gene is TRBJ2-1, the V gene TRBV10-1; TRBD2 might be the D (5 bases). This CDR3 has 14 amino acids. The V and J ends lost 3 bases and 7 bases respectively, with 13 bases between them. Germline CDR1 is WNHNN and CDR2 is SYGVQD (reference sequence).

The chain links TRBV7-9 to TRBJ2-2; 7 bases match TRBD2. Germline lookup yields CDR1 SEHNR and CDR2 FQNEAQ (reference sequence). CDR3 length: 18 residues. The V segment lost 1 base and the J segment 4 bases; nucleotides outside the gene matches: 12. For the CDR3, the DNA is TGTGCCAGCAGCTTAGAGAAGAGCGGGGAGGGCCGCACCGGGGAGCTGTTTTTT. This codes for CASSLEKSGEGRTGELFF.

The chain recombines TRBV4-2 with TRBJ2-3, with TRBD2 matching 7 bases. Germline-derived CDR1 and CDR2 are LGHNA and YNFKEQ. The CDR3 has 16 residues. With 0 bases clipped from V and 4 bases from J, the junction kept 7 bases outside the gene matches. The DNA for the CDR3 is TGTGCCAGCAGCCAAGAGGGCGGAGCGGGGCCAGATACGCAGTATTTT. Translating gives CASSQEGGAGPDTQYF.

A single count supports this clone. The V and J genes are TRBV28 and TRBJ1-2; possibly TRBD1 for D (5 bases). CDR1 is MDHEN, CDR2 SYDVKM, per germline. This CDR3 is built from 13 residues. Trimming removed 7 bases at V and 4 bases at J, with 13 bases between. The CDR3 region has the DNA TGTGCCAGCAATACCCCGACAGTCTATGGCTACACCTTC. Protein sequence: CASNTPTVYGYTF.

The rearrangement joins TRBV7-9 to TRBJ1-2; D possibly corresponds to TRBD1 (6 bases). Germline CDR1 SEHNR, CDR2 FQNEAQ (reference sequence). The ends were cut back, 3 bases at V and 1 base at J, with 9 bases in the middle. The CDR3 length is 14 residues. The CDR3 sequence is CASSLRQDNYGYTF. CDR3 sequence (DNA): TGTGCCAGCAGCTTGAGACAGGATAACTATGGCTACACCTTC.

The count of this clone is one. The chain recombines TRBV2 with TRBJ2-7; TRBD1 matches 7 bases. V lost 6 bases, J lost 0 bases, and 5 bases stayed unmatched. Germline V gene sequence: CDR1 SNHLY, CDR2 FYNNEI. The CDR3 runs 14 residues. CDR3 DNA sequence: TGTGCCAGCAGCCCCAGGGGGAGCTCCTACGAGCAGTACTTC. Encoded protein: CASSPRGSSYEQYF.

This sequence joins TRBV7-9 and TRBJ2-1; a weak D match, TRBD1 (6 bases). CDR1 and CDR2 (germline): SEHNR, FQNEAQ (reference sequence). The V end was cut by 5 bases, the J end by 2 bases, with 7 bases between. CDR3 length: 13 residues. Written as DNA, the CDR3 is TGTGCCAGCAGCCGACAGGCCTACAATGAGCAGTTCTTC. This gives the protein CASSRQAYNEQFF. Combining the CDR3 with reference TRBV7-9 and TRBJ2-1 gives the whole variable domain DTGVSQNPRHKITKRGQNVTFRCDPISEHNRLYWYRQTLGQGPEFLTYFQNEAQLEKSRLLSDRFSAERPKGSFSTLEIQRTEQGDSAMYLCASSRQAYNEQFFGPGTRLTVL.

The sample holds a few counts of this clone. One junction end disagrees with the germline gene, perhaps due to a read error. The chain couples TRBV5-1 to TRBJ2-5; no definite D call. The germline gives CDR1 SGHRS, CDR2 YFSETQ. The CDR3 contains 15 residues. The CDR3 region is CASSHWSFVWETQYF. CDR3 sequence (DNA): TGTGCCAGCAGCCATTGGAGTTTTGTATGGGAGACCCAGTACTTC.

This chain uses TRBV9 with TRBJ2-2, with 7 bases lining up with TRBD1. From germline, CDR1 is SGDLS and CDR2 YYNGEE. The CDR3 has 14 residues. The trim removed 1 base at V and 5 bases at J, leaving 2 bases unmatched. Here the CDR3 reads CASSVTQGTGELFF. The CDR3 nucleotides read TGTGCCAGCAGCGTAACACAGGGGACCGGGGAGCTGTTTTTT.

This rearrangement joins TRBV10-2 to TRBJ1-5; perhaps TRBD1 as D (5 bases). From germline, CDR1 is WSHSY and CDR2 SAAADI. The CDR3 extends over 17 amino acids. V was shortened by 0 bases and J by 3 bases, with 15 bases between the two germline ends. The CDR3 loop is CASSESAASGDNQPQHF. The CDR3 DNA follows: TGCGCCAGCAGTGAGTCAGCGGCTTCGGGGGACAATCAGCCCCAGCATTTT.

The chain employs TRBV19 and TRBJ2-3; a weak D match, TRBD2 (5 bases). Trimming removed 3 bases at V and 2 bases at J, with 6 bases between. From germline, CDR1 is LNHDA and CDR2 SQIVND (reference sequence). CDR3 length equals 13 residues. The CDR3 here is CASSIGVTDTQYF. CDR3 DNA: TGTGCCAGTAGTATCGGGGTCACAGATACGCAGTATTTT. The full variable domain, rest sourced from reference TRBV19 and TRBJ2-3, is DGGITQSPKYLFRKEGQNVTLSCEQNLNHDAMYWYRQDPGQGLRLIYYSQIVNDFQKGDIAEGYSVSREKKESFPLTVTSAQKNPTAFYLCASSIGVTDTQYFGPGTRLTVL.

The chain is built from TRBV28 and TRBJ1-4, with D tentatively TRBD1 (6 bases). Germline CDR1 reads MDHEN; CDR2 reads SYDVKM. The CDR3 covers 16 residues. The V end was cut by 4 bases, the J end by 4 bases, with 16 bases between. This CDR3 is CASSSQQGSGNEKLFF. The CDR3 nucleotides read TGTGCCAGCAGTTCTCAACAGGGATCCGGTAATGAAAAACTGTTTTTT.

The chain couples TRBV7-2 to TRBJ1-2, with a possible D match to TRBD1 (5 bases). The ends were cut back, 5 bases at V and 7 bases at J, with 17 bases in the middle. CDR1 and CDR2 (germline): SGHTA, FQGNSA. The CDR3 has 14 amino acids. In DNA, the CDR3 is TGTGCCAGCAGCGTCCTTCCCCAGGGAATTGGCTACACCTTC. It translates to CASSVLPQGIGYTF.

The rearrangement uses TRBV5-1 and TRBJ1-3; no definite D call. Trimming left V 6 bases short and J 2 bases short, with 15 bases between. Germline assignment: CDR1 SGHRS and CDR2 YFSETQ. CDR3 size: 15 residues. CDR3 sequence (DNA): TGCGCCAGCACCTCCGGTCCCGAAGCTGGAAACACCATATATTTT. Translating gives CASTSGPEAGNTIYF.